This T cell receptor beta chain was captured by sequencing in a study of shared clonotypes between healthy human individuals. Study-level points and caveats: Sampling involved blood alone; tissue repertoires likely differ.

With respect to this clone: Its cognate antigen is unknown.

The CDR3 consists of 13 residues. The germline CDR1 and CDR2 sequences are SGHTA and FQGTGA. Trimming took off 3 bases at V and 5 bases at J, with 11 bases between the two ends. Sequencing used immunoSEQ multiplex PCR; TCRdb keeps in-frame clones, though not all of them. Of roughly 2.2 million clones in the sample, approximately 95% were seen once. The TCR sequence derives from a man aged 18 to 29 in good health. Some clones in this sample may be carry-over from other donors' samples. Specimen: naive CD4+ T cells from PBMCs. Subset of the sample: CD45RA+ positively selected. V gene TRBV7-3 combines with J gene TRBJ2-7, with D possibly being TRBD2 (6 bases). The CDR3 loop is CASSLSRTNEQYF. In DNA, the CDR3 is TGTGCCAGCAGCTTGTCGAGGACTAACGAGCAGTACTTC.